The present TCR beta chain was sequenced within a study of T cell changes during pregnancy in multiple sclerosis. CDR3 length: 14 residues. Germline loops: CDR1 MNHNY, CDR2 SVGAGI (reference sequence). V shed 5 bases, J shed 8 bases, and the junction held 9 bases outside the gene matches. The table came from immunoSEQ multiplex PCR; TCRdb's copy has only in-frame clones and leaves some out. In the table there are just over 90,000 clones, 90% to 95% of which are singletons. This clonotype was obtained from a female donor in good health, enrolled as a control in a pregnancy study. The chain employs TRBV6-6 and TRBJ1-2; the match to TRBD1 covers 9 bases. The sample consisted of peripheral blood, taken after pregnancy. CDR3 amino acids: CASSQGQGRGGYTF. The DNA of the CDR3 is TGTGCCAGCAGTCAGGGACAGGGTCGAGGCGGCTACACCTTC.